Below are 5 T cell receptor beta chains sequenced from a single sample in a study of shared clonotypes between healthy human individuals. The assay was immunoSEQ multiplex PCR, and TCRdb's table has in-frame clones only and misses some. The table lists 2.3 million or so clones, approximately 95% of them singletons, with under 0.45% in the top ten. The source material was naive CD4+ T cells from PBMCs. Subset: CD45RA+ positively selected. The receptors derive from a man aged 18 to 30 in good health. Some clones in this sample may be carry-over from other donors' samples.

The chain links TRBV11-2 to TRBJ1-1; the D is unclear. Looked up from germline, CDR1 is SGHAT and CDR2 is FQNNGV. Trimming took 4 bases from V and 1 from J, leaving 7 bases between them. The CDR3 totals 13 residues. For the CDR3, the DNA is TGTGCCAGCAGCTCCGACCGGAACACTGAAGCTTTCTTT. Encoded protein: CASSSDRNTEAFF.

The genes are TRBV7-2 and TRBJ2-5; a possible D gene is TRBD2 (6 bases). CDR3 size: 17 residues. Trimming pared 5 bases from V and 1 base from J, leaving 20 bases between. From germline, CDR1 is SGHTA and CDR2 FQGNSA. The CDR3, as DNA: TGTGCCAGCAGCGGTGGGGAGGCCGTTATCCTCCAAGAGACCCAGTACTTC. Its translation is CASSGGEAVILQETQYF.

CDR3 region: CASSNSGLETQYF. As DNA, the CDR3 is TGCGCCAGCAGCAATAGCGGGCTCGAGACCCAGTACTTC. The genes are TRBV5-1 and TRBJ2-5, with TRBD2 identical over 7 bases. With V trimmed by 4 bases and J by 5 bases, 5 bases remained unmatched. This CDR3 region has 13 residues. CDR1 is SGHRS and CDR2 is YFSETQ in the germline V gene. Full variable domain (outside the CDR3, taken from reference TRBV5-1 and TRBJ2-5): KAGVTQTPRYLIKTRGQQVTLSCSPISGHRSVSWYQQTPGQGLQFLFEYFSETQRNKGNFPGRFSGRQFSNSRSEMNVSTLELGDSALYLCASSNSGLETQYFGPGTRLLVL.

The chain employs TRBV11-2 and TRBJ2-3; D not certain. CDR1 is SGHAT and CDR2 is FQNNGV in the germline V gene. V lost 6 bases to trimming and J lost 6 bases, with 7 bases between them. The CDR3 runs to 11 residues. CDR3 amino acids: CASRWGDTQYF. The CDR3 nucleotides read TGTGCCAGCAGATGGGGTGATACGCAGTATTTT.

The chain joins TRBV28 to TRBJ2-4; D ambiguous. The CDR3 contains 14 residues. The germline V gene encodes CDR1 MDHEN and CDR2 SYDVKM. V was cut by 6 bases and J by 1 base, with 10 bases left in between. The CDR3 coding sequence is TGTGCCAGCAGCAGGATCGGGGCCAAAAACATTCAGTACTTC. Translation gives CASSRIGAKNIQYF.